The 21 T cell receptor beta chains presented below share a single source sample, sequenced in a study of cytomegalovirus exposure and HLA in healthy donors. TCRdb's copy holds only in-frame clones and misses some; the assay was immunoSEQ multiplex PCR. The table has 100,000 to 150,000 clones, roughly 89% seen once; the top ten hold approximately 1.1%. What was sequenced was PBMCs. These receptors all come from a woman under 30 in good health and CMV-seronegative.

The V call is TRBV7-9, the J call TRBJ2-1; tentative D call: TRBD2 (6 bases). The CDR3 covers 15 residues. CDR1 is SEHNR and CDR2 is FQNEAQ in the germline V gene (reference sequence). V was cut by 4 bases and J by 0 bases, with 10 bases left in between. CDR3 DNA sequence: TGTGCCAGCAGCTCCTATAGCGGCTCCTACAATGAGCAGTTCTTC. Translation gives CASSSYSGSYNEQFF.

V gene TRBV21-1 combines with J gene TRBJ1-5; TRBD1 is the table's D call and was not checked against the DNA. TRBV21-1 is marked as a pseudogene. The CDR3 has 17 amino acids. This chain's CDR3 is CASSKAGQGHGNQPQHF. In DNA, the CDR3 is TGTGCCAGCAGCAAAGCAGGACAGGGTCATGGGAATCAGCCCCAGCATTTT.

This chain connects TRBV28 to TRBJ1-1; no clear D. Looked up from germline, CDR1 is MDHEN and CDR2 is SYDVKM. This CDR3 comprises 14 residues. V was trimmed by 5 bases and J by 5 bases, leaving 15 bases between them. The CDR3 DNA reads as TGTGCCAGCAGTCCAACACTACTAGGAACTGAAGCTTTCTTT. This codes for CASSPTLLGTEAFF.

The J gene is TRBJ2-3, the V gene TRBV9, with D tentatively TRBD1 (5 bases). Trimming took 0 bases from V and 0 from J, leaving 8 bases between them. This CDR3 is 15 amino acids long. Looked up from germline, CDR1 is SGDLS and CDR2 is YYNGEE. The CDR3 reads CASSVGGMSTDTQYF. The CDR3 DNA is TGTGCCAGCAGCGTAGGGGGCATGAGCACAGATACGCAGTATTTT.

This clone has at least ten counts. The chain uses TRBV11-2 and TRBJ2-7; 8 positions match TRBD2. The germline V gene encodes CDR1 SGHAT and CDR2 FQNNGV. The junction had 18 bases not matched to a gene; V was cut back by 5 bases and J by 3 bases. The CDR3 consists of 18 residues. The CDR3 DNA reads TGTGCCAGCAGCCCAGTAAATAGACGGCGGGGGGTCGACTACGAGCAGTACGTC. As protein: CASSPVNRRRGVDYEQYV.

The chain links TRBV4-3 to TRBJ2-3; TRBD1 aligns across 7 bases. This CDR3 contains 14 residues. After removal of 0 bases from V and 4 bases from J, the junction contained 1 base not matched to a gene. Germline CDR1 reads LGHNA; CDR2 reads YSLEER. CDR3 region: CASSQDQGADTQYF. The CDR3 coding sequence is TGCGCCAGCAGCCAAGACCAGGGGGCAGATACGCAGTATTTT.

This chain uses TRBV4-3 with TRBJ1-5, with 8 bases identical to TRBD1. Germline CDR1 LGHNA, CDR2 YSLEER. V dropped 3 bases and J dropped 0; count of bases not matched to a gene: 1. The length of the CDR3 is 15 residues. CDR3 coding DNA: TGCGCCAGCAGCCATGACAGGGGTAGCAATCAGCCCCAGCATTTT. Its protein product is CASSHDRGSNQPQHF.

There are a few counts of this clone. The chain couples TRBV11-2 to TRBJ2-6; the D is unclear. V lost 8 bases and J 0 bases, leaving 8 bases between the germline ends. Germline V lookup: CDR1 SGHAT, CDR2 FQNNGV. The CDR3 is 14 amino acids. The CDR3: CASGTGSGANVLTF. Written as DNA, the CDR3 is TGTGCCAGCGGTACGGGCTCTGGGGCCAACGTCCTGACTTTC.

This chain connects TRBV30 to TRBJ1-2, with no clear D. The CDR3 totals 15 residues. V lost 3 bases and J lost 0, with 14 bases in between. CDR1 and CDR2 (germline): GTSNPN, SVGIG (reference sequence). The CDR3 region is CAWSPQGAPNYGYTF. The CDR3 DNA follows: TGTGCCTGGAGCCCTCAAGGAGCCCCTAACTATGGCTACACCTTC.

The rearrangement joins TRBV6-6 to TRBJ2-3; 9 nucleotides match TRBD2. The J segment lost 4 bases and the V segment lost 10 bases, leaving 12 bases of the junction unmatched. Per the germline V gene, CDR1 is MNHNY and CDR2 is SVGAGI (reference sequence). This CDR3 region has 15 residues. The CDR3 loop reads CATLRGTSPPDTQYF. The CDR3 nucleotides read TGTGCCACATTGCGAGGGACTAGCCCACCAGATACGCAGTATTTT.

The chain recombines TRBV25-1 with TRBJ2-3; D may be TRBD2 (6 bases). The length of the CDR3 is 15 residues. Trimming took 6 bases from V and 3 from J, leaving 16 bases between them. CDR1 is MGHDK, CDR2 SYGVNS, per germline. The CDR3 reads CASRSTGVGTDTQYF. The CDR3, as DNA: TGTGCCAGCAGGTCCACGGGAGTAGGGACAGATACGCAGTATTTT.

The V and J genes are TRBV28 and TRBJ1-3; 9 positions agree with TRBD1. This CDR3 region has 16 residues. The ends lost 5 bases at V and 8 bases at J; junction bases unmatched: 13. Germline V gene data show CDR1 as MDHEN and CDR2 as SYDVKM. CDR3 sequence: CASSIKQGAVGDTIYF. As DNA, the CDR3 is TGTGCCAGCAGTATTAAACAGGGGGCCGTTGGGGACACCATATATTTT.

The J gene is TRBJ1-4, the V gene TRBV14; 9 bases line up with TRBD1. The V gene end was trimmed by 3 bases and the J gene end by 6 bases; junction bases not matched to a gene: 8. The CDR3 is 16 amino acids. From germline, CDR1 is SGHDN and CDR2 FVKESK. CDR3 protein: CASSHQDRGKYEKLFF. CDR3 sequence (DNA): TGTGCCAGCAGCCACCAGGACAGGGGAAAATATGAAAAACTGTTTTTT.

This chain's CDR3 is CASSFQQGIGTGELFF. CDR3 DNA: TGTGCCAGCAGTTTCCAACAGGGAATAGGCACCGGGGAGCTGTTTTTT. The chain combines TRBV27 with TRBJ2-2, with D possibly being TRBD1 (6 bases). The CDR3 is 16 amino acids. Between the trimmed V and J ends, which lost 3 bases and 4 bases, there was a span of 15 bases. Germline loops: CDR1 MNHEY, CDR2 SMNVEV (reference sequence).

The V and J genes are TRBV4-3 and TRBJ1-2, with 7 bases lining up with TRBD1. The germline CDR1 and CDR2 sequences are LGHNA and YSLEER. V was clipped by 1 base and J by 4 bases; unmatched bases: 6. The CDR3 consists of 15 residues. CDR3 coding DNA: TGCGCCAGCAGCCAAGGCGACAGGGACCCCTATGGCTACACCTTC. It codes for CASSQGDRDPYGYTF.

The V gene is TRBV9, the J gene TRBJ2-2; 9 bases line up with TRBD1. Germline-derived CDR1 and CDR2 are SGDLS and YYNGEE. The CDR3 covers 18 residues. V dropped 3 bases and J dropped 5; count of bases not matched to a gene: 14. CDR3 loop: CASSDRSGTGRYTGELFF. CDR3 nucleotides: TGTGCCAGCAGCGACCGATCAGGGACAGGGAGGTATACCGGGGAGCTGTTTTTT. The full variable domain, with the rest looked up from reference TRBV9 and TRBJ2-2, is DSGVTQTPKHLITATGQRVTLRCSPRSGDLSVYWYQQSLDQGLQFLIQYYNGEERAKGNILERFSAQQFPDLHSELNLSSLELGDSALYFCASSDRSGTGRYTGELFFGEGSRLTVL.

CDR3 DNA sequence: TGTGCCAGCAGCCGGGACAGGGGCTACGAGCAGTACGTC. Amino acid sequence: CASSRDRGYEQYV. The V call is TRBV6-1, the J call TRBJ2-7; 10 nucleotides match TRBD1. Trimming removed 6 bases from V and 3 bases from J; junction bases left unmatched: 2. The germline CDR1 and CDR2 sequences are MNHNS and SASEGT. There are 13 residues in the CDR3.

The rearrangement links TRBV7-9 to TRBJ2-7, with 7 bases identical to TRBD2. The CDR3 has 12 residues. J was trimmed by 3 bases and V by 6 bases; bases with no gene match: 2. CDR1 is SEHNR and CDR2 is FQNEAQ in the germline V gene (reference sequence). CDR3 bases: TGTGCCAGCAGTTGGGAGGGCTACGAGCAGTACTTC. Its translation: CASSWEGYEQYF.

The chain has TRBV14 and TRBJ2-1; 9 bases map to TRBD2. This CDR3 is 20 amino acids long. The V gene end was trimmed by 0 bases and the J gene end by 8 bases; junction bases not matched to a gene: 20. Germline assignment: CDR1 SGHDN and CDR2 FVKESK. The CDR3 nucleotides read TGTGCCAGCAGCCAAGATGTTGTGGGGCTAGCGGGAAACAAAGGCGATGAGCAGTTCTTC. It codes for CASSQDVVGLAGNKGDEQFF.

Only a few counts were recorded for this clone. The chain links TRBV7-9 to TRBJ1-6; D uncertain. The V end lost 5 bases, the J end lost 10 bases, and 15 bases lay between the germline ends. CDR1 and CDR2 from the germline V gene are SEHNR and FQNEAQ (reference sequence). The length of the CDR3 is 14 residues. CDR3 sequence reads: CASSPWESGSPLHF. In DNA, the CDR3 is TGTGCCAGCAGCCCTTGGGAGAGTGGATCACCCCTCCACTTT.

V and J are TRBV28 and TRBJ2-1; a possible D gene is TRBD1 (6 bases). V was cut by 5 bases and J by 10 bases, with 18 bases left in between. Per the germline V gene, CDR1 is MDHEN and CDR2 is SYDVKM. The CDR3 consists of 14 residues. The CDR3 sequence: CASSLTPGVREQFF. CDR3 bases: TGTGCCAGCAGTCTTACCCCAGGGGTTCGAGAGCAGTTCTTC.